This T cell receptor (beta chain) was recorded in a study of technical replicates of blood from a few donors. The CDR3 runs 14 residues. Trimming stripped 0 bases from V and 6 bases from J, with 11 bases between. Per the germline V gene, CDR1 is SNHLY and CDR2 is FYNNEI. TCRdb's copy holds only in-frame clones and misses some; the assay was immunoSEQ multiplex PCR. The sample lists tens of thousands of clones, 90% to 95% occurring once. This chain joins TRBV2 and TRBJ1-2; D is uncertain. The TCR originated in a human donor in good health. Some clones in this sample may be carry-over from other donors' samples. The source material was PBMCs. CDR3 sequence reads: CASSEATPGNGYTF. The CDR3 DNA sequence: TGTGCCAGCAGTGAAGCGACACCGGGAAATGGCTACACCTTC.